This T cell receptor beta chain was documented in a study of blood T cell repertoires in COVID-19. Overall study context: Samples taken during acute and convalescent COVID-19 were collected in the United States, Italy and Spain. Nucleic acid was either cDNA or gDNA, and it came from T cells, B-cell-depleted T cells, or PBMCs.

The length of the CDR3 is 14 residues. Germline-derived CDR1 and CDR2 are LNHDA and SQIVND (reference sequence). V was clipped by 2 bases and J by 2 bases, with 9 bases between them. In the original processing: Amplified reference gene primers provided the basis for estimating nucleated cell counts. The protocol was immunoSEQ multiplex PCR, while the TCRdb copy is restricted to in-frame clones and leaves out a portion. V, J and clone size are those of that table, while D and trimming were read from the DNA. The sample shows about 270,000 clones, 89% of them seen only once. The gene calls are TRBV19 and TRBJ1-2; no definite D call. The sample consisted of peripheral blood. The source is a man aged 45-60 years with acute or convalescent COVID-19. CDR3 amino acids: CASSISSRNYGYTF. The CDR3 DNA sequence: TGTGCCAGTAGTATATCATCCAGGAACTATGGCTACACCTTC.